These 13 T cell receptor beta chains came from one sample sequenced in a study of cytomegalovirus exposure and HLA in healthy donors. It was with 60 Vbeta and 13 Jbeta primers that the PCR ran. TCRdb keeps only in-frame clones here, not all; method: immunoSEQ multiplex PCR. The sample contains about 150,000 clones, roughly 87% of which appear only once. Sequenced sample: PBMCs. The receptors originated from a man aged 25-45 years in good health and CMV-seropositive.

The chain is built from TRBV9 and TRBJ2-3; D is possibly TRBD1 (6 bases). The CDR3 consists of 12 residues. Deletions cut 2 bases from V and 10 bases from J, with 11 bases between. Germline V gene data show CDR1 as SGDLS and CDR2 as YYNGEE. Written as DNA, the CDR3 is TGTGCCAGCAGCGTCAGGACAGAAGCGCAGTATTTT. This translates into CASSVRTEAQYF.

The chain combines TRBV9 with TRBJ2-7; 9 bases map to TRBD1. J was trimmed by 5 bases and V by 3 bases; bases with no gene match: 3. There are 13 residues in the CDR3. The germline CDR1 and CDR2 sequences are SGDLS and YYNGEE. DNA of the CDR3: TGTGCCAGCAGCGGCACAGGGGGCAACGAGCAGTACTTC. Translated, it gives CASSGTGGNEQYF.

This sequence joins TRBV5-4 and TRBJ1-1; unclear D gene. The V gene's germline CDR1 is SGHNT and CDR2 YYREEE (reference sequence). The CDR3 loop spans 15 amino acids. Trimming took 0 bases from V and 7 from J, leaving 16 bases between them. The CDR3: CASSLATRGESEAFF. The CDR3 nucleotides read TGTGCCAGCAGCTTGGCCACGCGCGGCGAGAGTGAAGCTTTCTTT.

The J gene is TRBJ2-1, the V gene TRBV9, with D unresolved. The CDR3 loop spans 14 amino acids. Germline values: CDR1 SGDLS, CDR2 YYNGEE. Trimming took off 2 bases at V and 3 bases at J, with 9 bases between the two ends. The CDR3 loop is CASSVERNYNEQFF. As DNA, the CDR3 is TGTGCCAGCAGCGTTGAGAGGAACTACAATGAGCAGTTCTTC.

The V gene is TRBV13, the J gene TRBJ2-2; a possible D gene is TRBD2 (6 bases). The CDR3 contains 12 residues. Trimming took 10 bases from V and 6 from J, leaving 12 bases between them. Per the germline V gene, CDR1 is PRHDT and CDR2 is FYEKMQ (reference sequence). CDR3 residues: CATCAGPGELFF. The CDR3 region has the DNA TGTGCCACCTGTGCGGGACCCGGGGAGCTGTTTTTT. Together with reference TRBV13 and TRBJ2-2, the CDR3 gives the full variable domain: AAGVIQSPRHLIKEKRETATLKCYPIPRHDTVYWYQQGPGQDPQFLISFYEKMQSDKGSIPDRFSAQQFSDYHSELNMSSLELGDSALYFCATCAGPGELFFGEGSRLTVL.

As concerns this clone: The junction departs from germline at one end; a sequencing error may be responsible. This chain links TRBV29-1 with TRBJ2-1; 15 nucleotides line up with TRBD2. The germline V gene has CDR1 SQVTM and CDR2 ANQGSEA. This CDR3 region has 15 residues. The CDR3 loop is CSVTPGTSGRRSVIF. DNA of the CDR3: TGCAGCGTTACACCCGGGACTAGCGGGAGGCGGTCCGTGATCTTC.

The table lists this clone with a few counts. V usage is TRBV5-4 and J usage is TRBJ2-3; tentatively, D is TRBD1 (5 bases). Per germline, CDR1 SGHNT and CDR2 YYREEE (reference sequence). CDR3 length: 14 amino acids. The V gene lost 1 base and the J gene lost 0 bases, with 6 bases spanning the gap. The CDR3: CASSLPGSTDTQYF. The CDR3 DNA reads TGTGCCAGCAGCTTGCCAGGGAGCACAGATACGCAGTATTTT.

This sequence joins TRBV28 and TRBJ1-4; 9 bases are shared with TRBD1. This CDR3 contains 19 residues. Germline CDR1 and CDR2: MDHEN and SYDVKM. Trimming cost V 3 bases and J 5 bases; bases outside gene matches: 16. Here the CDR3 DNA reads TGTGCCAGCAGTTTCGTCGTGGTGGGTACTGGGACAGGGAATGAAAAACTGTTTTTT. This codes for CASSFVVVGTGTGNEKLFF.

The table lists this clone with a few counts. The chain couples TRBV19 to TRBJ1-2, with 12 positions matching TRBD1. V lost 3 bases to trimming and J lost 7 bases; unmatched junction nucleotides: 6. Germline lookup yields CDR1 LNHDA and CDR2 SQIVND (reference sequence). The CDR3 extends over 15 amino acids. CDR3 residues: CASSIRDRGLFGYTF. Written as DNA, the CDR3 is TGTGCCAGTAGTATCCGGGACAGGGGGCTATTTGGCTACACCTTC.

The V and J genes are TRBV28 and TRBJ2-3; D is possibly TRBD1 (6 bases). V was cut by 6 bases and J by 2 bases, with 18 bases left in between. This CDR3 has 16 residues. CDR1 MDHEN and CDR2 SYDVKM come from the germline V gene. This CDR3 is CASSLNRDTYTDTQYF. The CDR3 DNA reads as TGTGCCAGCAGCCTAAACCGGGACACTTACACAGATACGCAGTATTTT. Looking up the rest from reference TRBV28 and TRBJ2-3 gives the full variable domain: DVKVTQSSRYLVKRTGEKVFLECVQDMDHENMFWYRQDPGLGLRLIYFSYDVKMKEKGDIPEGYSVSREKKERFSLILESASTNQTSMYLCASSLNRDTYTDTQYFGPGTRLTVL.

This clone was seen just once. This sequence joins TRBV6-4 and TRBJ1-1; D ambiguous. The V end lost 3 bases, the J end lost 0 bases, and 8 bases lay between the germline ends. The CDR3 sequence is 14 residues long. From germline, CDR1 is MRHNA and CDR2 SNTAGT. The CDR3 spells CASSESNLNTEAFF. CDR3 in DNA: TGTGCCAGCAGTGAAAGCAACCTGAACACTGAAGCTTTCTTT.

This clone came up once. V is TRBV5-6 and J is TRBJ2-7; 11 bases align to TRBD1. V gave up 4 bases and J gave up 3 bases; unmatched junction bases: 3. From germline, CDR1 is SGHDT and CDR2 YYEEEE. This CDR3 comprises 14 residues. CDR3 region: CASSIGTGGYEQYF. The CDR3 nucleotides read TGTGCCAGCAGCATCGGGACAGGGGGCTACGAGCAGTACTTC. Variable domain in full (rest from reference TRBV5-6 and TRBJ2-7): DAGVTQSPTHLIKTRGQQVTLRCSPKSGHDTVSWYQQALGQGPQFIFQYYEEEERQRGNFPDRFSGHQFPNYSSELNVNALLLGDSALYLCASSIGTGGYEQYFGPGTRLTVT.

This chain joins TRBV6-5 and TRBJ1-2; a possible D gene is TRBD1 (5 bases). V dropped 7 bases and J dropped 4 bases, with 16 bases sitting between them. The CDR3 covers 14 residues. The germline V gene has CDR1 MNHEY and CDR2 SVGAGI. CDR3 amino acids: CASTAQPGVYGYTF. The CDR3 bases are TGTGCCAGCACCGCCCAACCGGGGGTCTATGGCTACACCTTC.